A single sample gave rise to the 31 T cell receptor beta chains below, sequenced in a study of blood T cell repertoires in COVID-19. Data came from immunoSEQ multiplex PCR; TCRdb stores just in-frame clones and leaves some out. Among around 130,000 clones, 85% to 90% were seen once, and the ten largest hold 3.5% to 4.5%. Sample: peripheral blood. The source of these receptors is a man between 60 and 75 years old with acute or convalescent COVID-19.

This chain links TRBV6-6 with TRBJ2-3, with a weak D call TRBD1 (6 bases). Germline CDR1 and CDR2: MNHNY and SVGAGI (reference sequence). Deletions cut 3 bases from V and 1 base from J, with 14 bases between. There are 16 residues in the CDR3. The CDR3 loop is CASSYQGPRGTDTQYF. Written as DNA, the CDR3 is TGTGCCAGCAGTTATCAGGGGCCGCGGGGCACAGATACGCAGTATTTT.

The rearrangement joins TRBV6-4 to TRBJ2-1, with D tentatively TRBD2 (6 bases). Germline assignment: CDR1 MRHNA and CDR2 SNTAGT. The V gene lost 3 bases and the J gene lost 7 bases, with 10 bases spanning the gap. The CDR3 is made up of 13 amino acids. CDR3: CASSEQAGNEQFF. In DNA form, the CDR3 reads TGTGCCAGCAGTGAGCAGGCGGGAAATGAGCAGTTCTTC.

The chain is built from TRBV6-6 and TRBJ2-5, with D perhaps matching TRBD1 (5 bases). Germline CDR1 MNHNY, CDR2 SVGAGI (reference sequence). The CDR3 contains 13 residues. Trimming pared 5 bases from V and 1 base from J, leaving 8 bases between. The CDR3 bases are TGTGCCAGCAGTCTCGACAGCCAAGAGACCCAGTACTTC. Translation gives CASSLDSQETQYF.

The V call is TRBV11-2, the J call TRBJ1-1; D not certain. The length of the CDR3 is 13 residues. The germline V gene has CDR1 SGHAT and CDR2 FQNNGV. V was trimmed by 5 bases and J by 1 base, leaving 8 bases between them. This CDR3 reads CASSNNRNTEAFF. CDR3 bases: TGTGCCAGCAGCAACAACAGGAACACTGAAGCTTTCTTT. Full variable domain (remainder filled in from reference TRBV11-2 and TRBJ1-1): EAGVAQSPRYKIIEKRQSVAFWCNPISGHATLYWYQQILGQGPKLLIQFQNNGVVDDSQLPKDRFSAERLKGVDSTLKIQPAKLEDSAVYLCASSNNRNTEAFFGQGTRLTVV.

This clone was seen more than once but under ten times. The V gene is TRBV5-1, the J gene TRBJ2-7; TRBD1 is a possible D gene (6 bases). CDR3 length: 14 residues. V lost 2 bases, J lost 4 bases, and 13 bases lay in between. CDR1 SGHRS and CDR2 YFSETQ come from the germline V gene. Here the CDR3 DNA reads TGCGCCAGCAGCTTCCAGGGACATGATTACGAGCAGTACTTC. Its protein product is CASSFQGHDYEQYF.

The CDR3 coding sequence is TGCGCCAGCAGTGAGCTCACCGGTGGCACAGATACGCAGTATTTT. Residues: CASSELTGGTDTQYF. The chain recombines TRBV10-1 with TRBJ2-3; D is unclear. There are 15 residues in the CDR3. Trimming pared 2 bases from V and 1 base from J, leaving 10 bases between. The germline V gene has CDR1 WNHNN and CDR2 SYGVQD (reference sequence).

This clone was detected only a few times. The J gene is TRBJ1-1, the V gene TRBV5-5; TRBD1 aligns across 8 bases. Germline V gives CDR1 SGHKS, CDR2 YYEKEE (reference sequence). The V segment lost 3 bases and the J segment 2 bases; nucleotides outside the gene matches: 3. CDR3 length: 14 amino acids. The CDR3 here is CASSWGQVNTEAFF. Written as DNA, the CDR3 is TGTGCCAGCAGCTGGGGACAGGTCAACACTGAAGCTTTCTTT.

There are many counts of this clone. The gene calls are TRBV28 and TRBJ2-2; possibly TRBD1 for D (6 bases). The germline V and J ends were trimmed by 6 bases and 4 bases, with 18 bases remaining between them. Germline V gene data show CDR1 as MDHEN and CDR2 as SYDVKM. The CDR3 runs to 16 residues. Here the CDR3 reads CASRTGQGLGTGELFF. CDR3 nucleotide sequence: TGTGCCAGCAGGACCGGGCAGGGGCTGGGCACCGGGGAGCTGTTTTTT.

V and J are TRBV30 and TRBJ2-3; D gene uncertain. The CDR3 runs to 14 residues. Germline V CDR1 and CDR2: GTSNPN, SVGIG (reference sequence). V was trimmed by 4 bases and J by 5 bases, leaving 16 bases between them. In nucleotides, the CDR3 is TGTGCCTGGACTGGGTTAGCCGGAATAGATACGCAGTATTTT. As protein: CAWTGLAGIDTQYF.

This sequence joins TRBV6-2 or TRBV6-3 and TRBJ2-2; D might be TRBD1 (5 bases). The germline V and J ends were trimmed by 0 bases and 4 bases, with 15 bases remaining between them. The CDR3 is 17 residues long. CDR1 and CDR2 from the germline V gene are MNHEY and SVGEGT. CDR3 residues: CASSYSMLKGITGELFF. Written as DNA, the CDR3 is TGTGCCAGCAGTTACTCGATGTTAAAGGGGATCACCGGGGAGCTGTTTTTT.

This clone has just one count. The chain recombines TRBV9 with TRBJ1-1; D is unresolved. The V end lost 4 bases, the J end lost 6 bases, and 13 bases lay between the germline ends. Germline V gene data show CDR1 as SGDLS and CDR2 as YYNGEE. This CDR3 comprises 13 residues. The CDR3 loop reads CASSQLGRAEAFF. CDR3 DNA: TGTGCCAGCAGCCAGCTCGGGAGGGCTGAAGCTTTCTTT.

In this sample, this clone turned up once. V and J are TRBV5-5 and TRBJ1-6; D call uncertain. CDR1 is SGHKS, CDR2 YYEKEE, per germline (reference sequence). The CDR3 is made up of 15 amino acids. Trimming stripped 1 base from V and 7 bases from J, with 12 bases between. CDR3 loop: CASSLNWERNSPLHF. In DNA, the CDR3 is TGTGCCAGCAGCTTGAACTGGGAGAGGAATTCACCCCTCCACTTT.

The chain joins TRBV7-2 to TRBJ2-7; 10 nucleotides line up with TRBD1. V trimming: 5 bases; J trimming: 7 bases; junction bases outside the gene matches: 5. Germline V gives CDR1 SGHTA, CDR2 FQGNSA. The CDR3 extends over 13 amino acids. The CDR3 region is CASSLDRGREQYF. The DNA for the CDR3 is TGTGCCAGCAGCCTCGACAGGGGGCGGGAGCAGTACTTC.

The V gene is TRBV3-1 (or the pseudogene TRBV3-2), the J gene TRBJ2-5, with 7 bases lining up with TRBD1. The CDR3 spans 15 residues. V shed 0 bases, J shed 7 bases, and the junction held 8 bases outside the gene matches. Germline V lookup: CDR1 LGHDT, CDR2 YNNKEL (reference sequence). The DNA of the CDR3 is TGTGCCAGCAGCCAAGATCTAGTCCCAGGGGGGACCCAGTACTTC. Translating gives CASSQDLVPGGTQYF.

This chain connects TRBV7-6 to TRBJ2-2, with 7 bases matching TRBD2. The trim removed 4 bases at V and 3 bases at J, leaving 5 bases unmatched. This CDR3 comprises 15 residues. Germline lookup yields CDR1 SGHVS and CDR2 FNYEAQ. CDR3 sequence reads: CASSSGGDDTGELFF. The DNA for the CDR3 is TGTGCCAGCAGCTCTGGGGGGGATGACACCGGGGAGCTGTTTTTT.

V is TRBV20-1 and J is TRBJ1-1, with TRBD1 identical over 10 bases. The trim removed 3 bases at V and 4 bases at J, leaving 11 bases unmatched. Germline V CDR1 and CDR2: DFQATT, SNEGSKA (reference sequence). There are 16 residues in the CDR3. Here the CDR3 DNA reads TGCAGTGCTAGTATGAGGGGACAGGGGTCGGTCACTGAAGCTTTCTTT. Translated: CSASMRGQGSVTEAFF.

This chain uses TRBV7-2 with TRBJ2-3; D is unclear. V gave up 3 bases and J gave up 2 bases, with 12 bases separating them. The germline CDR1 and CDR2 sequences are SGHTA and FQGNSA. This CDR3 comprises 15 residues. CDR3 bases: TGTGCCAGCAGCTTGGCGGATGCCGTCACAGATACGCAGTATTTT. Translation: CASSLADAVTDTQYF.

The chain combines TRBV7-9 with TRBJ2-7, with D unclear. V lost 3 bases and J 1 base, leaving 7 bases between the germline ends. Germline values: CDR1 SEHNR, CDR2 FQNEAQ (reference sequence). The CDR3 runs 13 residues. This chain's CDR3 is CASSFGASYEQYF. In DNA, the CDR3 is TGTGCCAGCAGCTTCGGAGCGTCCTACGAGCAGTACTTC.

This chain uses TRBV5-1 with TRBJ2-1, with 9 bases lining up with TRBD2. With 1 base clipped from V and 0 bases from J, the junction kept 8 bases outside the gene matches. Germline V gene sequence: CDR1 SGHRS, CDR2 YFSETQ. The CDR3 sequence is 18 residues long. The CDR3 DNA is TGCGCCAGCAGCTTGACGGTAGCGGGAGTTGGCTCCTACAATGAGCAGTTCTTC. The encoded protein is CASSLTVAGVGSYNEQFF.

V is TRBV7-3 and J is TRBJ1-3, with D hard to call. CDR3 length equals 14 residues. V was pared by 7 bases and J by 2 bases, with 12 bases between. Germline loops: CDR1 SGHTA, CDR2 FQGTGA. This CDR3 reads CASTDPGTGNTIYF. DNA for the CDR3: TGTGCCAGCACGGACCCGGGGACTGGAAACACCATATATTTT.

This clone showed up just once. The V gene is TRBV10-3, the J gene TRBJ1-1; D is ambiguous. Between the trimmed V and J ends, which lost 2 bases and 7 bases, there was a span of 8 bases. The CDR3 covers 12 residues. Germline V gene data show CDR1 as ENHRY and CDR2 as SYGVKD. CDR3 DNA: TGTGCCATCAGTGAGGAGGCGTATGAAGCTTTCTTT. It translates to CAISEEAYEAFF.

V usage is TRBV6-1 and J usage is TRBJ2-6; D might be TRBD1 (6 bases). This CDR3 is built from 15 residues. CDR1 is MNHNS and CDR2 is SASEGT in the germline V gene. V shed 6 bases and J shed 4 bases, with 13 bases lying between them. The CDR3 sequence: CASSSLGTGANVLTF. The CDR3 region has the DNA TGTGCCAGCAGCTCGCTGGGGACAGGGGCCAACGTCCTGACTTTC.

The chain is built from TRBV19 and TRBJ1-4, with D possibly matching TRBD1 (6 bases). Trimming took off 7 bases at V and 3 bases at J, with 12 bases between the two ends. The CDR3 runs to 14 residues. From germline, CDR1 is LNHDA and CDR2 SQIVND (reference sequence). CDR3 sequence (DNA): TGTGCCAGTACCCCGGACAGTTCTAATGAAAAACTGTTTTTT. It is translated as CASTPDSSNEKLFF.

This chain connects TRBV5-1 to TRBJ1-2, with TRBD1 as a possible D gene (5 bases). CDR1 SGHRS and CDR2 YFSETQ come from the germline V gene. Trimming took off 0 bases at V and 0 bases at J, with 18 bases between the two ends. The CDR3 consists of 18 residues. For the CDR3, the DNA is TGCGCCAGCAGCTTGGGGGGTGGTGTGGACACCGCTAACTATGGCTACACCTTC. Protein sequence: CASSLGGGVDTANYGYTF.

This clone has just a few counts. V gene TRBV5-6 combines with J gene TRBJ1-4; 11 positions agree with TRBD1. With V trimmed by 2 bases and J by 1 base, 7 bases remained unmatched. The CDR3 consists of 18 residues. CDR1 and CDR2 from the germline V gene are SGHDT and YYEEEE. The CDR3 spells CASSFRTGGLRTNEKLFF. The CDR3 coding sequence is TGTGCCAGCAGCTTTCGGACAGGGGGCCTCAGAACTAATGAAAAACTGTTTTTT. Full variable domain (remainder filled in from reference TRBV5-6 and TRBJ1-4): DAGVTQSPTHLIKTRGQQVTLRCSPKSGHDTVSWYQQALGQGPQFIFQYYEEEERQRGNFPDRFSGHQFPNYSSELNVNALLLGDSALYLCASSFRTGGLRTNEKLFFGSGTQLSVL.

The V and J genes are TRBV29-1 and TRBJ2-5, with unresolved D. Germline V gene data show CDR1 as SQVTM and CDR2 as ANQGSEA. V shed 8 bases and J shed 0 bases, with 13 bases lying between them. The CDR3 is 13 amino acids. CDR3 coding DNA: TGCAGCACAAGTTTGGGCGACCAAGAGACCCAGTACTTC. Amino acids: CSTSLGDQETQYF.

The chain uses TRBV29-1 and TRBJ2-1; the match to TRBD2 covers 9 bases. After removal of 0 bases from V and 7 bases from J, the junction contained 13 bases not matched to a gene. CDR3 length equals 17 residues. Per germline, CDR1 SQVTM and CDR2 ANQGSEA. The CDR3, as DNA: TGCAGCGTTGAAGATTCCCAGGTAGCGGGAGTTGGAAATGAGCAGTTCTTC. Translating gives CSVEDSQVAGVGNEQFF.

The J gene is TRBJ1-4, the V gene TRBV9, with D uncertain. Trimming shortened V by 0 bases and J by 2 bases, and 8 bases separated the two germline ends. The CDR3 has 15 amino acids. CDR1 SGDLS and CDR2 YYNGEE come from the germline V gene. The CDR3 bases are TGTGCCAGCAGCGTAGCCGGGTCGACTAATGAAAAACTGTTTTTT. It specifies CASSVAGSTNEKLFF.

J is TRBJ2-7 and V is TRBV11-1, with a possible D match to TRBD2 (6 bases). Per the germline V gene, CDR1 is SGHAT and CDR2 is FQDESV (reference sequence). V dropped 6 bases and J dropped 2 bases, with 11 bases sitting between them. The CDR3 has 13 residues. DNA of the CDR3: TGTGCCAGCAGAAGGCTAGCGACCTACGAGCAGTACTTC. Its translation: CASRRLATYEQYF.

The chain links TRBV6-1 to TRBJ2-3; TRBD1 matches at 7 bases. CDR3 length equals 14 residues. CDR1 and CDR2 (germline): MNHNS, SASEGT. With V trimmed by 2 bases and J by 6 bases, 5 bases remained unmatched. Here the CDR3 DNA reads TGTGCCAGCAGTGAACCGGGACAGTTGGATACGCAGTATTTT. This sequence encodes CASSEPGQLDTQYF.

This rearrangement joins TRBV28 to TRBJ1-2; D remains unclear. Looked up from germline, CDR1 is MDHEN and CDR2 is SYDVKM. V was pared by 3 bases and J by 2 bases, with 7 bases between. The CDR3 is 13 amino acids. The CDR3 sequence: CASSLAGNYGYTF. The CDR3 DNA is TGTGCCAGCAGTTTGGCCGGGAACTATGGCTACACCTTC.